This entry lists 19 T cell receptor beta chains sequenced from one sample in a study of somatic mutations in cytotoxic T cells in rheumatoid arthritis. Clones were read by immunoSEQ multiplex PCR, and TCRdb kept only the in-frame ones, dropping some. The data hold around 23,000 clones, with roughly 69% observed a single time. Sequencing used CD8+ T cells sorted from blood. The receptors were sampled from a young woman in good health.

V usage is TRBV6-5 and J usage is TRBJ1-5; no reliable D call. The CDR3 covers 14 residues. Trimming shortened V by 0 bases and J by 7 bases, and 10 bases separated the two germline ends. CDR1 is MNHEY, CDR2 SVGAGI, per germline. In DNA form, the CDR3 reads TGTGCCAGCAGTTACTCTGGGGAAAGGCAGCCCCAGCATTTT. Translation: CASSYSGERQPQHF.

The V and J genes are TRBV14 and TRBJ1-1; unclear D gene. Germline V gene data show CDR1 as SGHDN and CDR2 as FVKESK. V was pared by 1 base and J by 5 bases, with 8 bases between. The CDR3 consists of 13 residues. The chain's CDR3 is CASSQGAITEAFF. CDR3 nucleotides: TGTGCCAGCAGCCAAGGCGCAATTACTGAAGCTTTCTTT.

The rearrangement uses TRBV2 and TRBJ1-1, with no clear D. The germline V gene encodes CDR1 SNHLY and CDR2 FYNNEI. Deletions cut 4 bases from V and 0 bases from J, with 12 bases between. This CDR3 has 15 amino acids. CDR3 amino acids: CASSVSRGLNTEAFF. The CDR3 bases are TGTGCCAGCAGTGTCTCGAGAGGGCTGAACACTGAAGCTTTCTTT. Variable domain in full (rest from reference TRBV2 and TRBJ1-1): EPEVTQTPSHQVTQMGQEVILRCVPISNHLYFYWYRQILGQKVEFLVSFYNNEISEKSEIFDDQFSVERPDGSNFTLKIRSTKLEDSAMYFCASSVSRGLNTEAFFGQGTRLTVV.

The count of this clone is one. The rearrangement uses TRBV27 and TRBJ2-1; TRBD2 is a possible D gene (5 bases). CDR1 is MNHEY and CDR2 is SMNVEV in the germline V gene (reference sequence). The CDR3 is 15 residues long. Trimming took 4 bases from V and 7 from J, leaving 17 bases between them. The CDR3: CASSSAAIARNEQFF. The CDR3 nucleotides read TGTGCCAGCAGTTCAGCCGCGATAGCGAGGAATGAGCAGTTCTTC.

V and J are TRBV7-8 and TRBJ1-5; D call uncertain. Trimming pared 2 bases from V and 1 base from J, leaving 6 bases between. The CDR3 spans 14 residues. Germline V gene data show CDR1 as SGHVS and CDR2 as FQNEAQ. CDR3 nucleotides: TGTGCCAGCAGCTTAAGGATCAGCAATCAGCCCCAGCATTTT. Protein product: CASSLRISNQPQHF.

CDR3 coding DNA: TGTGCCAGCAGCCAAGATCGACAGGGATCCTACGAGCAGTACTTC. Translated, it gives CASSQDRQGSYEQYF. This chain connects TRBV14 to TRBJ2-7; 7 bases line up with TRBD1. V lost 0 bases to trimming and J lost 1 base; unmatched junction nucleotides: 3. The germline V gene encodes CDR1 SGHDN and CDR2 FVKESK. The CDR3 has 15 residues.

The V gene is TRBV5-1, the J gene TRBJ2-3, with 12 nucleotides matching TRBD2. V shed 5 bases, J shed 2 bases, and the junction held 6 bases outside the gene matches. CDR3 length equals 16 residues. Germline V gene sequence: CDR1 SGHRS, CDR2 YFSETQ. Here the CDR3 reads CASRSLAGGTTDTQYF. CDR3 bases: TGCGCCAGCAGATCACTAGCGGGGGGAACCACAGATACGCAGTATTTT.

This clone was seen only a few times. The CDR3 nucleotides read TGTGCCAGCAGTTTGCGAGGAGCGGGGGGAACCGAGCAGTACGTC. Protein product: CASSLRGAGGTEQYV. This chain uses TRBV27 with TRBJ2-7, with TRBD2 identical over 9 bases. J lost 6 bases, V lost 3 bases, and 9 bases had no gene match. The CDR3 is 15 residues long. Germline CDR1 and CDR2: MNHEY and SMNVEV (reference sequence).

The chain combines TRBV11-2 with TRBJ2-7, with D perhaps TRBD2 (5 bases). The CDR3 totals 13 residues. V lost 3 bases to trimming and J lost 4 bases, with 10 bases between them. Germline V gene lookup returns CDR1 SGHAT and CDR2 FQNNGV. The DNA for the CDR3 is TGTGCCAGCAGCTTCGGCGGCGGGTACGAGCAGTACGTC. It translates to CASSFGGGYEQYV.

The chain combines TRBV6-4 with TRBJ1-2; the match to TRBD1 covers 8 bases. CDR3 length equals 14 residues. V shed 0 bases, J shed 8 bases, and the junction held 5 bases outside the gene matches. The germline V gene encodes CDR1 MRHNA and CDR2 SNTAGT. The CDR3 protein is CASSDSGDRGGYTF. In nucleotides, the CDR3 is TGTGCCAGCAGTGACTCAGGAGACAGGGGAGGCTACACCTTC.

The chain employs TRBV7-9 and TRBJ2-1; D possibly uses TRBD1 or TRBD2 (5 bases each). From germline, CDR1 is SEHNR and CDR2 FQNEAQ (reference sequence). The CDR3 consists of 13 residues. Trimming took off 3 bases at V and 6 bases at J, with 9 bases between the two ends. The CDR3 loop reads CASSLGGGNEQFF. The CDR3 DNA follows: TGTGCCAGCAGCTTGGGTGGGGGCAATGAGCAGTTCTTC.

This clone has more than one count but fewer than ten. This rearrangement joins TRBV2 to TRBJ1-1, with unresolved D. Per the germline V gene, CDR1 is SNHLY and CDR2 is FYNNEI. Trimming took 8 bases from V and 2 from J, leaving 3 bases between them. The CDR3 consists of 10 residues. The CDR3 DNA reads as TGTGCCAGCGCTAACACTGAAGCTTTCTTT. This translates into CASANTEAFF.

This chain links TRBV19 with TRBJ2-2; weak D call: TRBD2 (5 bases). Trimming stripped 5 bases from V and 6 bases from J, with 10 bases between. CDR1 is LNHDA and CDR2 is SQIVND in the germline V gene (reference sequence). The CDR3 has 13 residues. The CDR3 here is CASSLIGAGELFF. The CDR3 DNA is TGTGCCAGTAGTTTAATCGGGGCCGGGGAGCTGTTTTTT.

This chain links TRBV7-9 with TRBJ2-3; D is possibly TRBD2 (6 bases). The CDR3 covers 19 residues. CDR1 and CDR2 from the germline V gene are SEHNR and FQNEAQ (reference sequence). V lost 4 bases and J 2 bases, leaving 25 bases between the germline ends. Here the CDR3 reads CASSSTVTGRNLYTDTQYF. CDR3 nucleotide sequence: TGTGCCAGCAGCTCGACGGTAACGGGGAGGAACCTATACACAGATACGCAGTATTTT.

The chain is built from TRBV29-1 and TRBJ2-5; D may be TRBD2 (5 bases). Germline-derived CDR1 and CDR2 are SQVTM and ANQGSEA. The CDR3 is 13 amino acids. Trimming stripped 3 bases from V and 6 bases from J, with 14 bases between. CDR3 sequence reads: CSVEDSVEQTQYF. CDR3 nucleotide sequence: TGCAGCGTTGAGGACTCGGTCGAACAGACCCAGTACTTC.

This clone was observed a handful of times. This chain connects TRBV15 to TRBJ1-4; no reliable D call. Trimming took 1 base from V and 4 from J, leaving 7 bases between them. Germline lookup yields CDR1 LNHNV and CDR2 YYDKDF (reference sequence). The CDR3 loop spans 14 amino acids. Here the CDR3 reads CATSRAVDNEKLFF. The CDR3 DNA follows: TGTGCCACCAGCAGAGCCGTGGATAATGAAAAACTGTTTTTT.

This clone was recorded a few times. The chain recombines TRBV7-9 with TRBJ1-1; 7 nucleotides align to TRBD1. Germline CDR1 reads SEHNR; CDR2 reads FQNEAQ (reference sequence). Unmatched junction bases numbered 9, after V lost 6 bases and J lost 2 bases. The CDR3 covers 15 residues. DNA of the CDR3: TGTGCCAGCAGTTACAGCCGGGACAGCAACACTGAAGCTTTCTTT. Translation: CASSYSRDSNTEAFF.

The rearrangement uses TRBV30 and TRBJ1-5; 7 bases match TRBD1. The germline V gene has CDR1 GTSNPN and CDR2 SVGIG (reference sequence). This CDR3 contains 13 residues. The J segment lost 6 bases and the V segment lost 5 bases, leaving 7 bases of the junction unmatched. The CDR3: CAWAPTGVQPQHF. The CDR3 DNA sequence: TGTGCCTGGGCGCCAACAGGGGTTCAGCCCCAGCATTTT. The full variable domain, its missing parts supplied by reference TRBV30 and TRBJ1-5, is SQTIHQWPATLVQPVGSPLSLECTVEGTSNPNLYWYRQAAGRGLQLLFYSVGIGQISSEVPQNLSASRPQDRQFILSSKKLLLSDSGFYLCAWAPTGVQPQHFGDGTRLSIL.

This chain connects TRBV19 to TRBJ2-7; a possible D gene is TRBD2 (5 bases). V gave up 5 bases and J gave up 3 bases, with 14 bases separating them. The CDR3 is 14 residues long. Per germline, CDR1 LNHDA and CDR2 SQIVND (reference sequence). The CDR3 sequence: CASSYKGGGYEQYF. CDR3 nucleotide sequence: TGTGCCAGTAGTTATAAAGGCGGAGGCTACGAGCAGTACTTC. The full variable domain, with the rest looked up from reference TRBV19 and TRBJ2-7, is DGGITQSPKYLFRKEGQNVTLSCEQNLNHDAMYWYRQDPGQGLRLIYYSQIVNDFQKGDIAEGYSVSREKKESFPLTVTSAQKNPTAFYLCASSYKGGGYEQYFGPGTRLTVT.